This is a list of T cell receptor beta chains from one sample in a study of cytomegalovirus exposure and HLA in healthy donors. Measured with immunoSEQ multiplex PCR; TCRdb has only the in-frame clones, and not every one. The repertoire holds around 180,000 clones, with under 85% as singletons. Sequencing was performed on PBMCs. The source of these receptors is a man younger than 30 in good health and CMV-seronegative. The CDR3 runs from the conserved cysteine through the conserved F or W. Not every row has a clone size; where given, it reads once, few, many or a size class.

>TRBJ2-2|TRBV10-3|-
CAISESITGANTGELFF
>TRBJ1-5|TRBV30|-
CAWSSGYGYQPQHF
>TRBJ2-7|TRBV11-3|-
CASSLGSQGLGYEQYF
>TRBJ1-2|TRBV2|-
CASSGRGPANYGYTF
>TRBJ1-5|TRBV6-5|few
CASSYSARRNQPQHF
>TRBJ2-3|TRBV19|-
CASSPKGGSWTDTQYF
>TRBJ1-5|TRBV7-6|-
CASSLDPTGLDQPQHF
>TRBJ2-1|TRBV27|-
CASSTSRNLAGPINEQFF
>TRBJ2-2|TRBV7-3|-
CASNSTGHSANTGELFF
>TRBJ2-6|TRBV2|-
CASSEGHVLSGANVLTF
>TRBJ2-2|TRBV6-5|few
CASSYGGPVGELFF
>TRBJ1-1|TRBV5-4|-
CASSSGGRGTEAFF
>TRBJ1-2|TRBV9|-
CASTSGVDYTF
>TRBJ2-2|TRBV2|once
CASTQGTGTGELFF
>TRBJ2-2|TRBV27|-
CASSPLTSGATGELFF
>TRBJ2-7|TRBV7-9|-
CASSSALAGGFEQYF
>TRBJ1-5|TRBV2|-
CASQDRYQPQHF
>TRBJ2-3|TRBV4-2|-
CASSQGTESDTQYF
>TRBJ2-2|TRBV5-1|-
CASSLSLAGSTGELFF
>TRBJ1-2|TRBV11-2|once
CATSTGGSGYTF
>TRBJ1-1|TRBV7-2|-
CASSTGQGSAAFF
>TRBJ1-2|TRBV6-6|-
CASSYLRGNYGYTF
>TRBJ2-7|TRBV5-8|-
CASSSHYEQYF
>TRBJ2-3|TRBV10-3|-
CAIRSVTGATDTQYF
>TRBJ2-7|TRBV5-6|-
CASLRGGNYEQYF
>TRBJ2-7|TRBV5-6|-
CASSTTSGRGEQYF
>TRBJ2-1|TRBV29-1|-
CSVINPGLAPSYEQFF
>TRBJ2-7|TRBV29-1|-
CSVVSNRGTGAYEQYF